This T cell receptor (beta chain) was obtained from a study of shared clonotypes between healthy human individuals. About this clone: The antigen is not known.

The CDR3 contains 14 residues. The germline V and J ends were trimmed by 5 bases and 4 bases, with 16 bases remaining between them. Germline V CDR1 and CDR2: SGHRS, YFSETQ. Overall study results and limits: Sorted-subset sequencing was shown by rarefaction to be incomplete despite large depth. Against clonotypes common to all four donors, non-shared ones had lower generation probabilities.

Naive CD8 isolation took CD45RO-negative cells positively selected for CCR7 and excluded terminally differentiated effector memory CD45RA+ cells. The authors split each subset's genomic DNA evenly across several immunoSEQ plates. Per the study methods: In the immunoSEQ data, sequences were junction-only and lacked quality scores, so filtering differed. Produced via immunoSEQ multiplex PCR; TCRdb's table is partial and in-frame only. The D gene and trimming were derived from the DNA, and the V and J assignments and clone size from that table. Of hundreds of thousands of clones listed, about 95% are singletons.

The origin of this receptor is a woman in her 30s in good health. This chain uses TRBV5-1 with TRBJ2-7, with D possibly TRBD1 on 6 matching bases. Sequenced material: naive CD8+ T cells sorted from blood. The CDR3 sequence: CASRPSVGAYEQYF. DNA for the CDR3: TGCGCCAGCAGACCCTCGGTGGGGGCGTACGAGCAGTACTTC.